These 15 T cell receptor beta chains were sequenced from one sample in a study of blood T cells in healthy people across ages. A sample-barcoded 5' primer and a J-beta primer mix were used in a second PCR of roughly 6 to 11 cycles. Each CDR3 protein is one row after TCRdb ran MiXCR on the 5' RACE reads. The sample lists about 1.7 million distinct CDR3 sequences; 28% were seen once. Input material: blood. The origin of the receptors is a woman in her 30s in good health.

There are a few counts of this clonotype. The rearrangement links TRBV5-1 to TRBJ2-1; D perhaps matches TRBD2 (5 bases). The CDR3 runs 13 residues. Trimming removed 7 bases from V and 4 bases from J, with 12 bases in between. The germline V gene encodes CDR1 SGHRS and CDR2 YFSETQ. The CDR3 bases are TGCGCCAGCGGCAGGCGGGCTTACAATGAGCAGTTCTTC. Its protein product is CASGRRAYNEQFF.

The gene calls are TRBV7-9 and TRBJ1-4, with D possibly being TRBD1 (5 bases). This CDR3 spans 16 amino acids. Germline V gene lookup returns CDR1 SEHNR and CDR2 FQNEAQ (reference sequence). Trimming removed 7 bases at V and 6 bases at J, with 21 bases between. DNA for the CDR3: TGTGCCAGCACCTGGGGAGGGGCAGGAAACTATGAAAAACTGTTTTTT. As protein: CASTWGGAGNYEKLFF.

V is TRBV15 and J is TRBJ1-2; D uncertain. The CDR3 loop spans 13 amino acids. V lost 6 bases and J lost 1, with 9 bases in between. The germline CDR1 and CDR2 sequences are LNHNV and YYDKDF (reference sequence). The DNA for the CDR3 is TGTGCCACCAGTGACGGAGTTAACTATGGCTACACCTTC. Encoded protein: CATSDGVNYGYTF.

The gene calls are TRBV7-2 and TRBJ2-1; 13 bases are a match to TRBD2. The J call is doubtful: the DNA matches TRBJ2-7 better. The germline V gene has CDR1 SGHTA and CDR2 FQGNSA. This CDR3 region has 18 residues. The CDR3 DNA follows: TGTGCCAGCAGTGATGAAAAAACTAGCGGGAGGGCCCGAGGTGAGCAGTACTTC. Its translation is CASSDEKTSGRARGEQYF.

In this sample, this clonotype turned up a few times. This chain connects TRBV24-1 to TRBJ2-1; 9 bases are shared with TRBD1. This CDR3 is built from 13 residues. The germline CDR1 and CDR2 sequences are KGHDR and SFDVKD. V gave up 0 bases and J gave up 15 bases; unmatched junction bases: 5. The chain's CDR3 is CATSDLAGQGGFF. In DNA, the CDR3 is TGTGCCACCAGTGATTTGGCGGGACAGGGAGGGTTCTTC.

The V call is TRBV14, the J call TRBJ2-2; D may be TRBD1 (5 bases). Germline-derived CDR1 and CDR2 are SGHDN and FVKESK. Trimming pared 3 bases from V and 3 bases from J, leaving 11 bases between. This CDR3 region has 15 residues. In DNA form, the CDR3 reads TGTGCCAGCAGCCAGTTTGGGGCCCACACCGGGGAGCTGTTTTTT. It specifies CASSQFGAHTGELFF.

Written as DNA, the CDR3 is TGTGCCAGCAGTTTATCAGGGGTAGGGACAGGGGCATCCTACGAGCAGTTCTTC. Protein: CASSLSGVGTGASYEQFF. The chain recombines TRBV27 with TRBJ2-1; 10 nucleotides align to TRBD1. Germline V gives CDR1 MNHEY, CDR2 SMNVEV (reference sequence). This CDR3 comprises 18 residues. Trimming cost V 0 bases and J 10 bases; bases outside gene matches: 15.

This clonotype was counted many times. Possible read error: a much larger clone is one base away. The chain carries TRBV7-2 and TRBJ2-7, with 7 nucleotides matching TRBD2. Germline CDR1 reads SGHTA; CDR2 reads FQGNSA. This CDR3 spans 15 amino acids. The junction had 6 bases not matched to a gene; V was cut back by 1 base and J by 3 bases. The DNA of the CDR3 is TGTGCCAGCAGCTTAGGGCCTAGCGGTTGCTACGAGCAGTACTTC. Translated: CASSLGPSGCYEQYF. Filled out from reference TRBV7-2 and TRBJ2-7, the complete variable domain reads GAGVSQSPSNKVTEKGKDVELRCDPISGHTALYWYRQSLGQGLEFLIYFQGNSAPDKSGLPSDRFSAERTGGSVSTLTIQRTQQEDSAVYLCASSLGPSGCYEQYFGPGTRLTVT.

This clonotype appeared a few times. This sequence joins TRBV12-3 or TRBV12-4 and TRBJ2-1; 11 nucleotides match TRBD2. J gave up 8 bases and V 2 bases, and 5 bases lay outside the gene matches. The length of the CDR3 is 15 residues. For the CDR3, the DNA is TGTGCCAGCAGTTTATCTAGCGGGAGGTGGCATGAGCAGTTCTTC. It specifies CASSLSSGRWHEQFF.

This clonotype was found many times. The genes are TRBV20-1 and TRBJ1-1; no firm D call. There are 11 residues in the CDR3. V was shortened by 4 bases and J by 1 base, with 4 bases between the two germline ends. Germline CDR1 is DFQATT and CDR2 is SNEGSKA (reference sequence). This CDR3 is CSAKQNTEAFF. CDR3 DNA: TGCAGTGCTAAGCAGAACACTGAAGCTTTCTTT.

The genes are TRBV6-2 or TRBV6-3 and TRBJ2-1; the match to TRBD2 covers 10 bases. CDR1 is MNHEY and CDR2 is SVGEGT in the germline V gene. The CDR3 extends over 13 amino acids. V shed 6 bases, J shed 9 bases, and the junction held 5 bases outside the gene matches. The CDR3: CASSPAGGFEQFF. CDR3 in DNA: TGTGCCAGCAGCCCAGCGGGAGGGTTTGAGCAGTTCTTC.

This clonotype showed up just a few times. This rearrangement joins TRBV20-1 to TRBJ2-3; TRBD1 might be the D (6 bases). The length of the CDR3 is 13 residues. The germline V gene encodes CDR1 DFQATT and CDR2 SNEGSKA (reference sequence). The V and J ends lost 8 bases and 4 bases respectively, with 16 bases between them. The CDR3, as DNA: TGCAGTACAAAAGGGGGAGCGGCAGATACGCAGTATTTT. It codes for CSTKGGAADTQYF.

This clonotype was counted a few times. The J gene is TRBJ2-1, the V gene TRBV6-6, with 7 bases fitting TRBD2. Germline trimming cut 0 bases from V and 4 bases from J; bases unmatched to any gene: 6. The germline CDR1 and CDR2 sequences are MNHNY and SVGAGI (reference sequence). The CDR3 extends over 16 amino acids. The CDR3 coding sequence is TGTGCCAGCAGTTACTCGAGTCCAGCGGGGTACAATGAGCAGTTCTTC. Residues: CASSYSSPAGYNEQFF.

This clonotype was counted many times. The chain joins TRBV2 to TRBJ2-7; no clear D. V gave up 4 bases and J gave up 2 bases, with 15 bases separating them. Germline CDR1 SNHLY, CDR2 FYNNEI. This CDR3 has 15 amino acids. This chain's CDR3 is CASSALEAPPYEQYF. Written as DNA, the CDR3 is TGTGCCAGCAGTGCTTTAGAGGCCCCGCCCTACGAGCAGTACTTC.

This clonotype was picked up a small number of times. CDR3 residues: CASSRTGVDTEAFF. The CDR3 DNA reads TGTGCCAGCTCACGGACGGGGGTGGACACTGAAGCTTTCTTT. The V gene is TRBV18, the J gene TRBJ1-1, with D possibly TRBD1 on 5 matching bases. Trimming removed 4 bases at V and 3 bases at J, with 12 bases between. The CDR3 totals 14 residues. Looked up from germline, CDR1 is KGHSH and CDR2 is LQKENI.